This T cell receptor beta chain is drawn from a study of blood T cell repertoires in COVID-19. Germline V lookup: CDR1 MGHRA, CDR2 YSYEKL. This CDR3 spans 14 amino acids. The V end lost 5 bases, the J end lost 4 bases, and 11 bases lay between the germline ends. As processed by the authors: Amplification from reference gene primers served as the basis for estimated nucleated cell counts. Some clones are missing from TCRdb's copy, which holds only in-frame ones; the method was immunoSEQ multiplex PCR. The V and J calls and clone size were taken over from that table, and D and trimming were inferred from the DNA. The sample contains 100,000 to 150,000 clones, 75% to 90% of which appear only once.

Input material: peripheral blood. J is TRBJ2-2 and V is TRBV4-1; TRBD1 might be the D (5 bases). The sequence derives from a man in his fifties with active COVID-19. CDR3 nucleotide sequence: TGCGCCAGCAGCAAGTTTAGGGGCACCGGGGAGCTGTTTTTT. Protein sequence: CASSKFRGTGELFF.